These T cell receptor beta chains were read from a single sample in a study of Ad26.COV2.S vaccination and SARS-CoV-2 variants. Profiled with immunoSEQ multiplex PCR; TCRdb holds only in-frame clones, not every one. The data hold roughly 320,000 clones, with about 86% observed a single time. The input for sequencing was peripheral blood, taken in a trial of Ad26.COV2.S vaccine versus placebo. These receptors all stem from a person aged 18 to 65 who received the Ad26.COV2.S COVID-19 vaccine or a placebo. CDR3s include the opening cysteine and the closing phenylalanine or tryptophan. D genes are given only for firm matches. Clone size appears in some rows only: once, few, many, or a class for an expanded clone.

V	J	size	D	CDR3	DNA
TRBV6-1	TRBJ2-4	once	TRBD2	CASSEGRGGQNIQYF	TGTGCCAGCAGTGAAGGGCGGGGGGGCCAAAACATTCAGTACTTC
TRBV2	TRBJ2-2	NA	NA	CASSEGPGELFF	TGTGCCAGCAGTGAAGGGCCCGGGGAGCTGTTTTTT
TRBV19	TRBJ1-5	NA	NA	CASSPRTPRGNQPQHF	TGTGCCAGTAGTCCCCGGACCCCAAGGGGCAATCAGCCCCAGCATTTT
TRBV18	TRBJ2-1	NA	NA	CASSPGLNNEQFF	TGTGCCAGCTCACCAGGACTCAACAATGAGCAGTTCTTC
TRBV11-1	TRBJ1-6	NA	NA	CASSLGGPSPLHF	TGTGCCAGCAGCTTAGGAGGCCCTTCACCCCTCCACTTT
TRBV7-2	TRBJ2-5	NA	NA	CASNLKGLEETQYF	TGTGCCAGCAATTTAAAGGGTCTAGAAGAGACCCAGTACTTC
TRBV5-1	TRBJ2-7	NA	NA	CASSPRGTDPWEQYF	TGCGCCAGCAGCCCCCGGGGGACTGACCCCTGGGAGCAGTACTTC
TRBV19	TRBJ1-5	NA	NA	CASSIGVQPQHF	TGTGCCAGTAGTATTGGGGTTCAGCCCCAGCATTTT
TRBV3-1/TRBV3-2	TRBJ2-1	NA	TRBD1	CASSQGQGGGEQFF	TGTGCCAGCAGCCAAGGACAGGGGGGGGGAGAGCAGTTCTTC
TRBV20-1	TRBJ2-5	NA	NA	CSARIRETQYF	TGCAGTGCTAGGATTCGAGAGACCCAGTACTTC
TRBV3-1/TRBV3-2	TRBJ2-2	few	NA	CASSLDSGTNTGELFF	TGTGCCAGCAGCCTCGACTCCGGGACGAACACCGGGGAGCTGTTTTTT
TRBV5-1	TRBJ2-7	NA	TRBD1	CASSPGTGGDEQYF	TGCGCCAGCAGCCCGGGGACAGGGGGGGACGAGCAGTACTTC
TRBV6-1	TRBJ1-3	few	NA	CASSEALGGRRIWNSGNTIYF	TGTGCCAGCAGTGAAGCGCTTGGAGGACGGCGAATTTGGAATTCTGGAAACACCATATATTTT
TRBV5-6	TRBJ1-2	NA	NA	CASSLIRTNYGYTF	TGTGCCAGCAGCTTGATACGCACCAACTATGGCTACACCTTC
TRBV6-2/TRBV6-3	TRBJ1-2	once	NA	CASSDRLRRGYTF	TGTGCCAGCAGTGACAGATTGCGGAGGGGCTACACCTTC
TRBV7-8	TRBJ1-1	once	NA	CASSSYNRDNTEAFF	TGTGCCAGCAGCTCCTATAACAGGGATAACACTGAAGCTTTCTTT
TRBV6-5	TRBJ2-7	NA	NA	CASRSSMWTYEQYF	TGTGCCAGCAGATCCTCCATGTGGACCTACGAGCAGTACTTC
TRBV4-3	TRBJ2-1	once	NA	CASSQLPGTYNEQFF	TGCGCCAGCAGCCAATTGCCGGGGACCTACAATGAGCAGTTCTTC
TRBV3-1/TRBV3-2	TRBJ2-3	NA	TRBD2	CASSQVAGVVTQYF	TGTGCCAGCAGCCAGGTAGCGGGGGTAGTTACGCAGTATTTT
TRBV30	TRBJ1-1	few	TRBD1	CACRTGFTEAFF	TGTGCCTGTCGGACAGGGTTCACTGAAGCTTTCTTT
TRBV3-1/TRBV3-2	TRBJ1-3	NA	NA	CASSRNVGGGNTIYF	TGTGCCAGCAGCCGCAACGTGGGAGGGGGAAACACCATATATTTT
TRBV2	TRBJ2-6	NA	TRBD1	CASSIPGGGGANVLTF	TGTGCCAGCAGTATTCCAGGGGGCGGTGGGGCCAACGTCCTGACTTTC
TRBV25-1	TRBJ1-4	once	NA	CASSPRTLPNEKLFF	TGTGCCAGCAGCCCCCGGACACTCCCCAATGAAAAACTGTTTTTT
TRBV3-1/TRBV3-2	TRBJ1-1	NA	NA	CASSHNQNTEAFF	TGTGCCAGCAGCCACAACCAGAACACTGAAGCTTTCTTT
TRBV5-1	TRBJ1-6	NA	NA	CASSLEFGAGNSPLHF	TGCGCCAGCAGCTTGGAATTCGGGGCAGGTAATTCACCCCTCCACTTT
TRBV15	TRBJ1-3	NA	NA	CATSRDLISGNTIYF	TGTGCCACCAGCAGAGATCTGATCTCTGGAAACACCATATATTTT
TRBV9	TRBJ2-2	NA	NA	CASSARSSGELFF	TGTGCCAGCAGCGCCCGGTCTTCCGGGGAGCTGTTTTTT
TRBV6-5	TRBJ1-1	NA	NA	CASSSGTVNTEAFF	TGTGCCAGCAGTTCCGGGACTGTGAACACTGAAGCTTTCTTT
TRBV9	TRBJ1-1	NA	NA	CASSVEGLSSGAFF	TGTGCCAGCAGCGTAGAGGGATTGTCATCAGGGGCTTTCTTT
TRBV18	TRBJ2-1	NA	NA	CASSPAFRGTEQFF	TGTGCCAGCTCGCCGGCGTTTAGGGGGACCGAGCAGTTCTTC
TRBV30	TRBJ1-4	NA	TRBD1	CAWSGSPGQLNEKLFF	TGTGCCTGGAGTGGGTCCCCGGGACAGTTAAATGAAAAACTGTTTTTT
TRBV3-1/TRBV3-2	TRBJ1-2	NA	NA	CASSQAGGGYTF	TGTGCCAGCAGCCAAGCGGGGGGTGGCTACACCTTC
TRBV9	TRBJ2-7	many	TRBD1	CASSGTGDYEQYF	TGTGCCAGCAGCGGGACAGGGGACTACGAGCAGTACTTC
TRBV7-2	TRBJ1-2	once	NA	CASSLGAGAFVSYGYTF	TGTGCCAGCAGCTTAGGGGCAGGGGCGTTTGTTAGCTATGGCTACACCTTC
TRBV11-2	TRBJ2-5	NA	TRBD1	CASSIDRAVETQYF	TGTGCCAGCAGCATTGACAGGGCTGTAGAGACCCAGTACTTC
TRBV30	TRBJ2-7	NA	NA	CAWSGTGYEQYF	TGTGCCTGGAGTGGGACTGGTTACGAGCAGTACTTC
TRBV15	TRBJ2-3	NA	NA	CATSRVRTGTDTQYF	TGTGCCACCAGCAGAGTCCGGACAGGCACAGATACGCAGTATTTT
TRBV5-1	TRBJ1-5	NA	TRBD1	CASSFGQGGPQHF	TGCGCCAGCAGCTTTGGACAGGGTGGGCCCCAGCATTTT
TRBV7-2	TRBJ2-5	NA	NA	CASSLDMGETQYF	TGTGCCAGCAGCTTAGACATGGGAGAGACCCAGTACTTC
TRBV28	TRBJ1-1	NA	NA	CASSFPALGRANTEAFF	TGTGCCAGCAGTTTTCCGGCCCTGGGTAGAGCGAACACTGAAGCTTTCTTT
TRBV5-4	TRBJ2-2	once	NA	CASRRDLSNTGELFF	TGTGCCAGCAGACGGGACTTGTCAAACACCGGGGAGCTGTTTTTT